This T cell receptor beta chain was obtained from a study of cytomegalovirus exposure and HLA in healthy donors. Across the whole study: The use of the same platform for the 120 or so validation repertoires and the 666 first-cohort repertoires was reported by a later analysis.

Clones were read by immunoSEQ multiplex PCR, and TCRdb kept only the in-frame ones, dropping some. The sample has a few hundred thousand clones, roughly 90% seen once. The CDR3 is 14 residues long. Germline values: CDR1 SGHRS, CDR2 YFSETQ. The ends lost 3 bases at V and 2 bases at J; junction bases unmatched: 4. A note on this clone: Its target is unknown.

Points from the study as a whole: CMV antigen specificity of three CMV-associated chains was confirmed in vitro. The TCR clusters that emerged in the first cohort tended, a later analysis found, to co-occur in the 120 or so validation repertoires.

J is TRBJ2-7 and V is TRBV5-1, with 8 bases identical to TRBD1. Specimen: PBMCs. The sequence was obtained from a woman between 18 and 29 years old in good health and CMV-seronegative. The CDR3 reads CASSSTGVAYEQYF. The CDR3 region has the DNA TGCGCCAGCAGCTCGACAGGGGTAGCCTACGAGCAGTACTTC. Full variable domain (remainder filled in from reference TRBV5-1 and TRBJ2-7): KAGVTQTPRYLIKTRGQQVTLSCSPISGHRSVSWYQQTPGQGLQFLFEYFSETQRNKGNFPGRFSGRQFSNSRSEMNVSTLELGDSALYLCASSSTGVAYEQYFGPGTRLTVT.